This entry concerns a single TCR beta chain. Only in-frame clones appear in the TCRdb table, and some are missing; sequencing was by immunoSEQ multiplex PCR. Of tens of thousands of clones listed, 90% to 97% are singletons. Looked up from germline, CDR1 is GTSNPN and CDR2 is SVGIG (reference sequence). V lost 5 bases and J lost 8, with 9 bases in between. The CDR3 length is 10 residues. This sample is drawn from a study of technical replicates of blood from a handful of donors. The sample consisted of T cells isolated from PBMCs. The receptor was isolated from a human donor in good health. This chain joins TRBV30 and TRBJ1-1; tentatively, D is TRBD1 (5 bases). As DNA, the CDR3 is TGTGCCTGGGGGCCAGGGGAAGCTTTCTTT. It encodes CAWGPGEAFF.